The clone carrying this TCR beta chain was found many times. Its antigen is not identified. This specimen comes from a study of T cells in Graves' hyperthyroidism and ophthalmopathy. Study-wide points: Most thyroid clonotypes with frequency above 0.001 were detected in blood.

The V gene lost 3 bases and the J gene lost 6 bases, with 14 bases spanning the gap. CDR1 and CDR2 from the germline V gene are MDHEN and SYDVKM. This CDR3 spans 14 amino acids. TCR beta CDR3 sequences were amplified from RNA transcripts. A set of HTBI primers served as the primers for a first-round RT-PCR of the TCR CDR3. One entry per CDR3 protein results from TCRdb running MiXCR on the multiplex PCR reads. The sample carries 300,000 to 450,000 distinct CDR3 sequences, roughly 25% recorded once. In patients aged 18 to 65, hyperthyroidism was newly diagnosed, with duration under 2 months. The chain recombines TRBV28 with TRBJ1-1; perhaps TRBD1 as D (5 bases). This receptor was identified in a man aged 45 to 65 with Graves' hyperthyroidism. Sequencing input: blood. CDR3 amino acids: CASSFGGVFSEAFF. The CDR3 nucleotides are TGTGCCAGCAGTTTTGGGGGTGTGTTTTCTGAAGCTTTCTTT.